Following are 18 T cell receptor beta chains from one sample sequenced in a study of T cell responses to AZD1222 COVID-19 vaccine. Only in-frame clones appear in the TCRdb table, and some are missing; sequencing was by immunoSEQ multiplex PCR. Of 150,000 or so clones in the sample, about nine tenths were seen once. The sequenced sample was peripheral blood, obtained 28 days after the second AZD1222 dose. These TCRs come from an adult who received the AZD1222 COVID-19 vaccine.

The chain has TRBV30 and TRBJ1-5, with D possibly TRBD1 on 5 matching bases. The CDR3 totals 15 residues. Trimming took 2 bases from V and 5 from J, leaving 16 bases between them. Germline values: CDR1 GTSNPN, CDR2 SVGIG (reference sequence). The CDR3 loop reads CAWSPGSSNHQPQHF. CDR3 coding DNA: TGTGCCTGGAGTCCAGGGTCGTCCAATCATCAGCCCCAGCATTTT. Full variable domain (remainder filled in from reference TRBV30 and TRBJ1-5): SQTIHQWPATLVQPVGSPLSLECTVEGTSNPNLYWYRQAAGRGLQLLFYSVGIGQISSEVPQNLSASRPQDRQFILSSKKLLLSDSGFYLCAWSPGSSNHQPQHFGDGTRLSIL.

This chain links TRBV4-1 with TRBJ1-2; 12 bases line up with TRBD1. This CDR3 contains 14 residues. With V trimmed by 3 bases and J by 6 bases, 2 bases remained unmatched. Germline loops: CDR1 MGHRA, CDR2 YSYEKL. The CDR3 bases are TGCGCCAGCAGCCAGGGGACAGGGGGCGATGGCTACACCTTC. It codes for CASSQGTGGDGYTF.

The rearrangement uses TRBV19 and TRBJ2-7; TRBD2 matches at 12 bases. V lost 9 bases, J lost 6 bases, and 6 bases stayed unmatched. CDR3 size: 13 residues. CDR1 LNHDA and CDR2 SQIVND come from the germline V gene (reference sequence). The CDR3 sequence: CASRTSGASEQYF. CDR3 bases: TGTGCCAGCAGGACTAGCGGGGCTAGCGAGCAGTACTTC.

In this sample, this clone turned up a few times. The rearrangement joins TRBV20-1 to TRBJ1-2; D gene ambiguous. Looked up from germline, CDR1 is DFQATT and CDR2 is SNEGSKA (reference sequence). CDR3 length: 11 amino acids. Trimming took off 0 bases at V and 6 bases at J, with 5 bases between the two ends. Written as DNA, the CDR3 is TGCAGTGCTAGAGATGGGAATGGCTACACCTTC. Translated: CSARDGNGYTF.

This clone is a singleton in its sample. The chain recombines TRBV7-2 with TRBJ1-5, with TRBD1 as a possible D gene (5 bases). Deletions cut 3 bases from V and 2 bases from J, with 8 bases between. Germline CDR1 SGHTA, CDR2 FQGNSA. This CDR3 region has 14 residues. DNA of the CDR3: TGTGCCAGCAGCTTTCTGGGGGGCAATCAGCCCCAGCATTTT. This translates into CASSFLGGNQPQHF. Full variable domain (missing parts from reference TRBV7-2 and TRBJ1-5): GAGVSQSPSNKVTEKGKDVELRCDPISGHTALYWYRQSLGQGLEFLIYFQGNSAPDKSGLPSDRFSAERTGGSVSTLTIQRTQQEDSAVYLCASSFLGGNQPQHFGDGTRLSIL.

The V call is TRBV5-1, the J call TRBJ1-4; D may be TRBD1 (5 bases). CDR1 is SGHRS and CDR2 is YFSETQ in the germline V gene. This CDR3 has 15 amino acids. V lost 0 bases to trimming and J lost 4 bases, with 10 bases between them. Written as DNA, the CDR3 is TGCGCCAGCAGCTTGGACAGGCTTGTTAATGAAAAACTGTTTTTT. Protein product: CASSLDRLVNEKLFF. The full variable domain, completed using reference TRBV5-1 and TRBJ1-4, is KAGVTQTPRYLIKTRGQQVTLSCSPISGHRSVSWYQQTPGQGLQFLFEYFSETQRNKGNFPGRFSGRQFSNSRSEMNVSTLELGDSALYLCASSLDRLVNEKLFFGSGTQLSVL.

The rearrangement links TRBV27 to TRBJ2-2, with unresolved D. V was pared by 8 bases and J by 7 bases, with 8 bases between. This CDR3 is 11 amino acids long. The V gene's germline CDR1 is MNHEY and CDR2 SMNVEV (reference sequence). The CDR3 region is CASRRGGELFF. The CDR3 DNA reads TGTGCCAGCCGGAGAGGCGGGGAGCTGTTTTTT.

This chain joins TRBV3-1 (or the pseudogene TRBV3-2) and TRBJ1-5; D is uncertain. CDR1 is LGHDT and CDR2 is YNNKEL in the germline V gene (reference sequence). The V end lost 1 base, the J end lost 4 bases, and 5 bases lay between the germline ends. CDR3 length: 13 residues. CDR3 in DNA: TGTGCCAGCAGCCAAGGTTGGAATCAGCCCCAGCATTTT. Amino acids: CASSQGWNQPQHF.

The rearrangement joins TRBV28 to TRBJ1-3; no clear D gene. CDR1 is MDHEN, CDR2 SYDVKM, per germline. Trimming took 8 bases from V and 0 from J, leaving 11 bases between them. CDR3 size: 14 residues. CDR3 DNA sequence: TGTGCCAGCTACCCTAACCTCTCTGGAAACACCATATATTTT. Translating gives CASYPNLSGNTIYF.

The CDR3 here is CASSRTGDSPLHF. The CDR3 DNA sequence: TGCGCCAGCAGTAGGACAGGGGATTCACCCCTCCACTTT. The J gene is TRBJ1-6, the V gene TRBV5-1; 9 nucleotides line up with TRBD1. Trimming took 5 bases from V and 8 from J; bases not matched to a gene: 2. The CDR3 contains 13 residues. CDR1 is SGHRS and CDR2 is YFSETQ in the germline V gene.

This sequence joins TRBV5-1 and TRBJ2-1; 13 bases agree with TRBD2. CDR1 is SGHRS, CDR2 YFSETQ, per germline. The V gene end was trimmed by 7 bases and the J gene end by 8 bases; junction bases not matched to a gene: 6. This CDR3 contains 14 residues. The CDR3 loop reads CASALAGGPDEQFF. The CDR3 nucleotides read TGCGCCAGCGCACTAGCGGGGGGGCCGGATGAGCAGTTCTTC.

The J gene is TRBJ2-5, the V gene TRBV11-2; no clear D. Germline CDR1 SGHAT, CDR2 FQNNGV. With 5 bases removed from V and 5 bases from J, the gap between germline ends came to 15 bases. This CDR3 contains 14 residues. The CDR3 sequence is CASSAAGYRETQYF. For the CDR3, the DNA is TGTGCCAGCAGCGCCGCCGGATACCGCGAGACCCAGTACTTC.

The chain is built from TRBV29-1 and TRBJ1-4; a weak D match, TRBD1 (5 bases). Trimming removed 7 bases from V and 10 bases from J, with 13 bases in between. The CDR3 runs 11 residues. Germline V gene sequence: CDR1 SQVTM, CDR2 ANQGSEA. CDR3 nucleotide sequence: TGCAGCGGGCTGAATGGGGGAAAACTGTTTTTT. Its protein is CSGLNGGKLFF.

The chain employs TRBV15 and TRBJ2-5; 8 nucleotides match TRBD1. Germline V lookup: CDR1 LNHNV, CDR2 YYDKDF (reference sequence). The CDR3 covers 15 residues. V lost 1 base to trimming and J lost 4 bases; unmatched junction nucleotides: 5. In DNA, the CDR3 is TGTGCCACCAGCAGAGGAACCGACAGGGGAGAGACCCAGTACTTC. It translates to CATSRGTDRGETQYF.

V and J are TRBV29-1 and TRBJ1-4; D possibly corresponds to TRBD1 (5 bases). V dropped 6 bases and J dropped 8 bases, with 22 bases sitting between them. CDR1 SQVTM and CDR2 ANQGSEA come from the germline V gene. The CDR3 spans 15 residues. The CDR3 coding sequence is TGCAGCGTGTACAGTCCGGGACCGGAGGGGGAAAAACTGTTTTTT. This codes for CSVYSPGPEGEKLFF.

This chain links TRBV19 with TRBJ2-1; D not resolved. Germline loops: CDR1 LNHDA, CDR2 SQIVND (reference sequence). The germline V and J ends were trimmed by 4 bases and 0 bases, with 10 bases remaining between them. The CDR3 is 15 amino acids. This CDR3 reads CASSTHYRSYNEQFF. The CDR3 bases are TGTGCCAGTAGTACCCACTACCGCTCCTACAATGAGCAGTTCTTC.

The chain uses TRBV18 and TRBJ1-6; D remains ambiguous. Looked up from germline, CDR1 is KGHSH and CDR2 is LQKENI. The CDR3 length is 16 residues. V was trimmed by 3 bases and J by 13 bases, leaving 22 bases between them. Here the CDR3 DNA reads TGTGCCAGCTCACCGGACTCCCGTCGTAATTCGTCCCCCCTCCACTTT. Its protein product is CASSPDSRRNSSPLHF. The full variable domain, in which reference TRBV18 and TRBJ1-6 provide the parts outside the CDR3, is NAGVMQNPRHLVRRRGQEARLRCSPMKGHSHVYWYRQLPEEGLKFMVYLQKENIIDESGMPKERFSAEFPKEGPSILRIQQVVRGDSAAYFCASSPDSRRNSSPLHFGNGTRLTVT.

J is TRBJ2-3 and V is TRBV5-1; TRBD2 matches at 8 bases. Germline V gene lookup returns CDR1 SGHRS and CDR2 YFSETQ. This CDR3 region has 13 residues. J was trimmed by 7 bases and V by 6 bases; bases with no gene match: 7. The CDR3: CASTGGGSNTQYF. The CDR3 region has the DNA TGCGCCAGCACTGGCGGGGGGTCAAATACGCAGTATTTT.